This paragraph covers one TCR beta chain sequence. This entry belongs to a study of blood T cell repertoires in COVID-19. Using immunoSEQ multiplex PCR, the repertoire was profiled, and TCRdb retains in-frame clones only, with some absent. The data contain under 45,000 clones, just under 90% of them seen just once; the ten biggest clones take up 3.9%. This CDR3 has 21 residues. The specimen was peripheral blood. The V call is TRBV21-1, the J call TRBJ2-7; the table assigns TRBD2, which was not confirmed against the DNA. TRBV21-1 constitutes a pseudogene. This sequence was found in a man in his forties or fifties with COVID-19, enrolled during active disease. CDR3 region: CASSKFLFGTSGTDGSYEQYF. In DNA form, the CDR3 reads TGTGCCAGCAGCAAATTTTTGTTCGGGACTAGCGGAACCGATGGATCCTACGAGCAGTACTTC.